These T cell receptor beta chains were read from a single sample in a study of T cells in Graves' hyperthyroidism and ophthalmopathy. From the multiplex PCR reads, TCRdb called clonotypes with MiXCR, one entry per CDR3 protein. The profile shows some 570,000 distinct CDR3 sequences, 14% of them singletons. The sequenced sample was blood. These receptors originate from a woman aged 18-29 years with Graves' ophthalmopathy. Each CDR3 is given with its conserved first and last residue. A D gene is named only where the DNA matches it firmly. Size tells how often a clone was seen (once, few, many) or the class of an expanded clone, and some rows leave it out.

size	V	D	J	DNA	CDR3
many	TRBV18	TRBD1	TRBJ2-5	TGTGCCAGCTCTCGACCCGGGACAGGCTCGCTGGGGACCCAGTACTTC	CASSRPGTGSLGTQYF
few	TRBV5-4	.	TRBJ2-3	TGTGTGGGGGGGACAGGTTCAGCAGATACGCAGTATTTT	CVGGTGSADTQYF
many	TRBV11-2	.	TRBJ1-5	TGTGCCAGCAGCTTAGGGCCAGCATATAGCAATCAGCCCCAGCATTTT	CASSLGPAYSNQPQHF
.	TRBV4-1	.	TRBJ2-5	TGCGCCAGCAGCCAAGACCCCGACGAGACCCAGTACTTC	CASSQDPDETQYF
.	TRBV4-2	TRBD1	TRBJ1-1	TGTGCCAGCAGCCAAGAGAGGCAGGGGGGGATGGACACTGAAGCTTTCTTT	CASSQERQGGMDTEAFF
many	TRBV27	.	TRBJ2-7	TGTGCCAGCAGTAGCACACGAGCCTACGAGCAGTACTTC	CASSSTRAYEQYF
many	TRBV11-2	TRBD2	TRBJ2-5	TGTGCCAGCAGCTTAGGGGTTGTAGCGGGAGGAGTAGGAGAGACCCAGTACTTC	CASSLGVVAGGVGETQYF
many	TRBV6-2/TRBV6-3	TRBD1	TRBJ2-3	TGTGCCAGCAGTCGTCGGACAGGCGGTACGCAGTATTTT	CASSRRTGGTQYF
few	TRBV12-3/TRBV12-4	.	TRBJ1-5	TGTGCCGGCAGTTTGGGGCATTATAGCAATCAGCCCCAGCATTTT	CAGSLGHYSNQPQHF
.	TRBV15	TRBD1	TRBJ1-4	TGTGCCACCAGCAAGGGACAGGACAATGAAAAACTGTTTTTT	CATSKGQDNEKLFF
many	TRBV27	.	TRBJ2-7	TGTGCCAGCAGTTTAAGTAGGGGGGGCGCAGGGGAGCAGTACTTC	CASSLSRGGAGEQYF
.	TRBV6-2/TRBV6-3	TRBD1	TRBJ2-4	TGTGCCAGCACTCAGAGTTGGCGACAGGGGGCGAACATTCAGTACTTC	CASTQSWRQGANIQYF
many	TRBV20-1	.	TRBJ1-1	TGCAGTGCTAAGCCAGGAGGAATCTGGGAAGCTTTCTTT	CSAKPGGIWEAFF
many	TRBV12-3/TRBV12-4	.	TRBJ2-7	TGTGCCAGCAGCCCCGGCGGGGTCGGCGAGCAGTACTTC	CASSPGGVGEQYF
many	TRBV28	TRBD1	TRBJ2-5	TGTGCCAGCAGTGACCGACAGGGGGGGGGGTTACAGTACTTC	CASSDRQGGGLQYF
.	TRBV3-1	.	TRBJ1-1	TGTGCCAGCAGCCAACGGGTTGGCACTGAAGCTTTCTTT	CASSQRVGTEAFF
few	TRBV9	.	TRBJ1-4	TGTGCCAGCAGCGTAGCGTGGGCCCAGAATGAAAAACTGTTTTTT	CASSVAWAQNEKLFF
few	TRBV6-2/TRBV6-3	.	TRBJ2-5	TGTGCCAGCAGTCGGGACACAAGACAGGTTCGAAGGTACTTC	CASSRDTRQVRRYF
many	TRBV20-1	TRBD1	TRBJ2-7	TGCAGTGCTAGCCGGACAGGCCTCTACGAGCAGTACTTC	CSASRTGLYEQYF
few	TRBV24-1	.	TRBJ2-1	TGTGCCACCAGTGATTTTGGGCGGGCCGAGCAGTTCTTC	CATSDFGRAEQFF
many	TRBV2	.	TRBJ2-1	TGTGCCAGCAGGAGGGGACTGAAGAGCTCCTACAATGAGCAGTTCTTC	CASRRGLKSSYNEQFF
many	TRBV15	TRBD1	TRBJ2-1	TGTGCCACCAGCTGGGGGGGACAGGGCCACAATGAGCAGTTCTTC	CATSWGGQGHNEQFF
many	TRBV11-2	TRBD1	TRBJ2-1	TGTGCCAGCAGCCAGAGGGGGCGCCCCTACAATGAGCAGTTCTTC	CASSQRGRPYNEQFF
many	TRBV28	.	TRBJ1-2	TGTGCCAGCAGGGGGGCGCAGGTTAACTATGGCTACACCTTC	CASRGAQVNYGYTF
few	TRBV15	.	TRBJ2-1	TGTGCCACCAGCAGTTCCGCGACAGGCGAGGAGCAGTTCTTC	CATSSSATGEEQFF
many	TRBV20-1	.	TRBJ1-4	TGCAGTGCTAGACCCCCAGCAGGTGGTAATGAAAAACTGTTTTTT	CSARPPAGGNEKLFF
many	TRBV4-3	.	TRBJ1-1	TGCGCCAGCAGCCGGATACTGGGACACTCTGAAGCTTTCTTT	CASSRILGHSEAFF
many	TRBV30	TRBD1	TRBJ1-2	TGTGCCTGGAGTAGAAACGACAGGGTAAAATCCTCTGGCTACACCTTC	CAWSRNDRVKSSGYTF
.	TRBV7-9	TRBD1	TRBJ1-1	TGTGCCAGCAGCTTGGAGGACAGGCCGATGAACACTGAAGCTTTCTTT	CASSLEDRPMNTEAFF
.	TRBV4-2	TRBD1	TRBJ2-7	TGTGCCAGCAGCCAAGCCTGGACAGGGGGCTACGAGCAGTACTTC	CASSQAWTGGYEQYF
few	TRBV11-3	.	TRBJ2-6	TGTGCCAGCAGCCCTAGGTCGGGGGCGAGGGGGGCCAACGTCCTGACTTTC	CASSPRSGARGANVLTF
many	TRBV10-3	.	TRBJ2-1	TGTGCCATCAGTGAAGAGGGTTACAATGAGCAGTTCTTC	CAISEEGYNEQFF
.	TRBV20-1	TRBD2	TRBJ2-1	TGCAGTGCTAGCAGCAGCGGGAGAGCCGGGAATGAGCAGTTCTTC	CSASSSGRAGNEQFF
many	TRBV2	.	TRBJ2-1	TGTGCCAGCGCGGTTGGGTCTAGCGCACCCTACAATGAGCAGTTCTTC	CASAVGSSAPYNEQFF
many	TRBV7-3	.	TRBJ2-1	TGTGCCAGCAGCCAGGACACGGCCTACAATGAGCAGTTCTTC	CASSQDTAYNEQFF
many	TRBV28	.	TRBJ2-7	TGTGCCAGCAGTTTATACAGCAACGGCTACGAGCAGTACTTC	CASSLYSNGYEQYF
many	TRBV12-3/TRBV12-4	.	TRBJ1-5	TGTGCCAGCAGCCGGTTCGGGGGGGATAGCAATCAGCCCCAGCATTTT	CASSRFGGDSNQPQHF
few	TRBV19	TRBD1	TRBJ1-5	TGTGCCAGTAACGGGGGACAGGGATTCAATCAGCCCCAGCATTTT	CASNGGQGFNQPQHF
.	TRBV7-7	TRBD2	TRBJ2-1	TGTGCTAGCAGCTTTTCCCTAGCGGGAGGGCCGCAGTTCTTC	CASSFSLAGGPQFF
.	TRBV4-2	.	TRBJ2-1	TGTGCCAGCAGCCAGGGCGGTGGCGGTTACAATGAGCAGTTCTTC	CASSQGGGGYNEQFF
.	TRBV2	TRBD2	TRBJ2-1	TGTGCCAACATTAGAGGACTATCGGGAGGAAACAATGATCAGTTCTTC	CANIRGLSGGNNDQFF
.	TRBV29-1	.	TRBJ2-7	TGCAGCGTTGGGCCCCTGGGGCACACCTACGAGCAGTACTTC	CSVGPLGHTYEQYF